This T cell receptor (beta chain) was retrieved from a study of identical twins. At least ten counts were recorded for this clonotype. Carrying unique molecular identifiers, the cDNA also gained a universal primer site through template switching. One entry per CDR3 protein, called by TCRdb with MiXCR from the 5' RACE reads. The table records around 100,000 distinct CDR3 sequences, 4.5% to 6.5% of them present only once. This CDR3 region has 13 residues. Per germline, CDR1 SGHDT and CDR2 YYEEEE. V gave up 1 base and J gave up 11 bases, with 15 bases separating them. The specimen was memory T cells sorted from blood. This sequence originates from a woman between 50 and 59 years old in good health. The chain carries TRBV5-6 and TRBJ1-1; D is possibly TRBD1 (5 bases). The CDR3 here is CASSLNQGLKAFF. CDR3 sequence (DNA): TGTGCCAGCAGCTTGAATCAGGGACTGAAGGCTTTCTTT.